There are many counts of the clone carrying this TCR beta chain. No antigen is known for it. The time point is: persistent/refractory GD, antithyroid drugs over 5 years with positive TRAb. Extracted RNA from PBMCs served as the source of the TCR library. Germline-derived CDR1 and CDR2 are MNHGY and SVAAGI. Deletions cut 3 bases from V and 0 bases from J, with 6 bases between. CDR3 length: 15 residues. The data derive from a study of regulatory T cells in long-lasting Graves disease. General study points: The study found TRBV28, TRBJ1-2 and TRBJ2-5 favored in persistent disease.

Arm-PCR with iRepertoire HTBI primers amplified the CDR3 regions for these TCR beta libraries. TCRdb fed the multiplex PCR reads into MiXCR, producing one record per CDR3 protein. The sample shows about 430,000 distinct CDR3 sequences, 21% of them seen only once. The origin of this receptor is a female donor with Graves disease. Sample: peripheral blood mononuclear cells (PBMCs), taken when the disease was refractory, from a patient treated with antithyroid drugs. The V gene is TRBV6-9, the J gene TRBJ2-6; possibly TRBD2 for D (5 bases). The CDR3 region has the DNA TGTGCCAGCAGTTACGGGGACTCTGGGGCCAACGTCCTGACTTTC. It codes for CASSYGDSGANVLTF.